The T cell receptor (delta chain) under discussion was sequenced for a study of gamma-delta chains in newborns, infants, children. At the level of the study: Innate gammadelta T cells reportedly expand polyclonally right after birth, driven by microbial exposure, per the title.

This clone appeared a few times. TCRdb processed the reads again with the CATT caller. The data contain approximately 12,000 delta-chain clones, roughly 8% of them singletons. Germline CDR1 reads GEAIGNYY; CDR2 reads EKD. The CDR3 is 18 residues long. V gave up 3 bases and J gave up 10 bases, with 32 bases separating them. This chain uses TRDV2 with TRDJ1, with D possibly matching TRDD3 (6 bases). The material sequenced was blood. This TCR was sampled from a child who was a newborn, infant or young child, either healthy, febrile or measles-vaccinated (not recorded which). CDR3 loop: CACDAMGIYNKSLAGLIF. Here the CDR3 DNA reads TGTGCCTGTGACGCAATGGGGATTTACAACAAAAGCCTCGCCGGACTCATCTTT.